These T cell receptor beta chains were read from a single sample in a study of blood T cells in healthy people across ages. Each CDR3 protein gets one entry after TCRdb re-called the 5' RACE reads with MiXCR. The sample carries around 900,000 distinct CDR3 sequences, 45% to 60% recorded once. Source material: blood. These receptors originate from a woman aged 55-75 years in good health. Both conserved end residues are trimmed from each CDR3.

J	V	CDR3
-	TRBV20-1	SAQGRLAGGQETQF
TRBJ2-3	TRBV15	ATSRAHPPDTQY
TRBJ2-2	TRBV3-1	ASSQGGQYELF
TRBJ1-2	TRBV27	ASSQQGRGYT
TRBJ2-1	TRBV28	ASRSTSGILPILYNEQF
TRBJ2-4	TRBV7-2	ASSFSRRSGENIQY
TRBJ2-5	TRBV5-1	ASGGRGIQETQY
TRBJ2-7	TRBV6-2/TRBV6-3	ASSAAGKRREQY
TRBJ1-2	TRBV29-1	SVGTLEGSGYT
TRBJ2-1	TRBV18	ASSQSGGTYNEQF
TRBJ1-5	TRBV7-9	ASSLDVQQPQH
TRBJ2-5	TRBV2	ASRLQAPGLKQY
TRBJ2-3	TRBV5-1	ASSLYGRWQY
TRBJ1-2	TRBV21-1	ARRICRDGYT
TRBJ1-5	TRBV12-3/TRBV12-4	ASSRLSGNQPQH
TRBJ2-7	TRBV20-1	SARDGWGAGQY
TRBJ1-1	TRBV7-2	ASSSPIVAEAF
TRBJ2-5	TRBV29-1	SVAVDQETQY
TRBJ1-2	TRBV7-2	ASSPQTGLSGYT
TRBJ2-5	TRBV5-1	ASRRGLGQETQY
-	TRBV20-1	SARDGIGNEQY
TRBJ2-7	TRBV7-2	ASSFTDREQY